Below, 9 T cell receptor beta chains from the same sample are listed, as sequenced in a study of shared clonotypes between healthy human individuals. TCRdb's table, derived via immunoSEQ multiplex PCR, lists solely in-frame clones and lacks some. Among approximately 1.1 million clones listed, around 78% were seen once. Sequencing was performed on memory CD4+ T cells from PBMCs. The subset here: CD45RA-negative fraction. The receptors were gathered from a man between 18 and 35 years old in good health. Some clones in this sample may be carry-over from other donors' samples.

The chain links TRBV5-1 to TRBJ1-2; a possible D gene is TRBD1 (5 bases). CDR3 size: 14 residues. V lost 1 base to trimming and J lost 8 bases, with 15 bases between them. Germline V gene sequence: CDR1 SGHRS, CDR2 YFSETQ. CDR3 nucleotides: TGCGCCAGCAGCTTGCAGGGACTATCTAGGGGCTACACCTTC. It specifies CASSLQGLSRGYTF.

This clone has just a few counts. The chain employs TRBV5-4 and TRBJ2-7; D is uncertain. The V end lost 4 bases, the J end lost 0 bases, and 11 bases lay between the germline ends. Germline V CDR1 and CDR2: SGHNT, YYREEE (reference sequence). This CDR3 has 14 amino acids. CDR3 sequence (DNA): TGTGCCAGCAGCCAAGGAAGGAGCTCCTACGAGCAGTACTTC. This sequence encodes CASSQGRSSYEQYF.

J is TRBJ2-7 and V is TRBV4-1; D possibly corresponds to TRBD1 (6 bases). This CDR3 region has 17 residues. Trimming took off 1 base at V and 3 bases at J, with 19 bases between the two ends. Per germline, CDR1 MGHRA and CDR2 YSYEKL. CDR3 DNA sequence: TGCGCCAGCAGCCAAGCCCCCCAGGGGCGTTTTCTCTACGAGCAGTACTTC. As protein: CASSQAPQGRFLYEQYF.

The chain combines TRBV7-3 with TRBJ2-2; no clear D. V lost 4 bases and J 6 bases, leaving 12 bases between the germline ends. The CDR3 totals 14 residues. Per the germline V gene, CDR1 is SGHTA and CDR2 is FQGTGA. CDR3 in amino acids: CASSYGPVPGELFF. The CDR3 DNA reads TGTGCCAGCAGCTACGGACCCGTACCCGGGGAGCTGTTTTTT.

CDR3 region: CASGVEKRATSYEQYF. The CDR3, as DNA: TGTGCCAGCGGAGTCGAAAAGCGGGCCACATCCTACGAGCAGTACTTC. V is TRBV5-8 and J is TRBJ2-7, with D possibly being TRBD2 (6 bases). V lost 7 bases, J lost 1 base, and 21 bases lay in between. The length of the CDR3 is 16 residues. Germline CDR1 is SGHTS and CDR2 is YDEGEE.

The gene calls are TRBV21-1 and TRBJ2-7; the D segment call TRBD2 is taken from the table without a DNA check. TRBV21-1 is a known pseudogene. The CDR3 contains 14 residues. CDR3 amino acids: CASSLLAASYEQYF. DNA of the CDR3: TGTGCCAGCAGCCTTCTAGCGGCATCCTACGAGCAGTACTTC.

In this sample, this clone turned up once. This sequence joins TRBV28 and TRBJ2-1, with TRBD2 matching over 9 bases. CDR1 MDHEN and CDR2 SYDVKM come from the germline V gene. The V gene end was trimmed by 5 bases and the J gene end by 3 bases; junction bases not matched to a gene: 8. This CDR3 contains 16 residues. The CDR3 sequence is CASSPMRAGGYNEQFF. As DNA, the CDR3 is TGTGCCAGCAGTCCTATGAGAGCGGGAGGCTACAATGAGCAGTTCTTC.

The V gene is TRBV28, the J gene TRBJ1-2; tentatively, D is TRBD1 (6 bases). The V gene lost 9 bases and the J gene lost 7 bases, with 15 bases spanning the gap. Germline CDR1 MDHEN, CDR2 SYDVKM. CDR3 size: 12 residues. CDR3 DNA sequence: TGTGCCAGTGCTACAGGGACGGCTGGCTACACCTTC. This codes for CASATGTAGYTF.

J is TRBJ1-4 and V is TRBV18; D is ambiguous. The germline CDR1 and CDR2 sequences are KGHSH and LQKENI. The CDR3 runs to 13 residues. The V end was cut by 4 bases, the J end by 5 bases, with 8 bases between. For the CDR3, the DNA is TGTGCCAGCTCACTGAGGCGGAATGAAAAACTGTTTTTT. It is translated as CASSLRRNEKLFF.